A single sample gave rise to the 31 T cell receptor beta chains below, sequenced in a study of blood T cell repertoires in COVID-19. Repertoires were generated with immunoSEQ multiplex PCR, while TCRdb's copy carries only in-frame clones and drops some. The repertoire holds about 39,000 clones, with about four fifths as singletons. Sequencing was carried out using peripheral blood. These receptors came from a man between 65 and 85 years old with acute or convalescent COVID-19.

V is TRBV5-1 and J is TRBJ2-5; 8 nucleotides align to TRBD2. Germline V gene sequence: CDR1 SGHRS, CDR2 YFSETQ. The CDR3 runs 16 residues. V was clipped by 3 bases and J by 2 bases; unmatched bases: 9. CDR3 sequence (DNA): TGCGCCAGCAGCTCCTCCCGGGGGGGAGGGCAAGAGACCCAGTACTTC. This sequence encodes CASSSSRGGGQETQYF.

The sample holds a few counts of this clone. The chain uses TRBV3-1 (or the pseudogene TRBV3-2) and TRBJ2-1; 7 positions agree with TRBD2. The trim removed 5 bases at V and 1 base at J, leaving 8 bases unmatched. CDR1 LGHDT and CDR2 YNNKEL come from the germline V gene (reference sequence). The CDR3 sequence is 16 residues long. CDR3 in amino acids: CASSGMAGASYNEQFF. CDR3 nucleotides: TGTGCCAGCAGCGGAATGGCGGGAGCATCCTACAATGAGCAGTTCTTC.

Concerning this clone itself: A junction boundary mismatches the germline segment, possibly from a read error. This rearrangement joins TRBV13 to TRBJ1-2; 8 nucleotides agree with TRBD1. Germline CDR1 and CDR2: PRHDT and FYEKMQ (reference sequence). The CDR3 contains 15 residues. CDR3 sequence: CASSIGTGANYGYTF. CDR3 sequence (DNA): TGTGCCAGCAGCATAGGGACAGGAGCCAACTATGGCTACACCTTC.

The V and J genes are TRBV11-1 and TRBJ1-2; 7 nucleotides agree with TRBD1. This CDR3 region has 15 residues. CDR1 SGHAT and CDR2 FQDESV come from the germline V gene (reference sequence). V was pared by 5 bases and J by 2 bases, with 8 bases of the junction left unmatched. The DNA of the CDR3 is TGTGCCAGCAGCCTACACAGGGGATGGAACTATGGCTACACCTTC. Protein: CASSLHRGWNYGYTF.

The chain uses TRBV18 and TRBJ1-2; 9 bases align to TRBD1. The CDR3 spans 13 residues. Germline V gene lookup returns CDR1 KGHSH and CDR2 LQKENI. V trimming: 3 bases; J trimming: 6 bases; junction bases outside the gene matches: 2. The CDR3 here is CASSPGTGNGYTF. CDR3 DNA sequence: TGTGCCAGCTCACCTGGGACAGGGAATGGCTACACCTTC.

This clone was detected a few times. J is TRBJ2-3 and V is TRBV28; the match to TRBD1 covers 8 bases. Germline CDR1 reads MDHEN; CDR2 reads SYDVKM. The CDR3 has 16 amino acids. J was trimmed by 0 bases and V by 7 bases; bases with no gene match: 9. The CDR3 bases are TGTGCCAGCATTCCTTGGGACAGGCCTAGCACAGATACGCAGTATTTT. This translates into CASIPWDRPSTDTQYF.

This sequence joins TRBV27 and TRBJ1-5; 12 bases line up with TRBD1. CDR1 and CDR2 from the germline V gene are MNHEY and SMNVEV (reference sequence). V shed 2 bases, J shed 4 bases, and the junction held 12 bases outside the gene matches. The CDR3 loop spans 19 amino acids. CDR3: CASSLARDRGLLRNQPQHF. CDR3 DNA: TGTGCCAGCAGTTTAGCCCGGGACAGGGGGCTCTTGAGAAATCAGCCCCAGCATTTT.

The rearrangement joins TRBV19 to TRBJ2-1; D is uncertain. The CDR3 is 11 residues long. The V and J ends lost 6 bases and 4 bases respectively, with 4 bases between them. From germline, CDR1 is LNHDA and CDR2 SQIVND (reference sequence). The CDR3: CASREYNEQFF. The CDR3 nucleotides read TGTGCCAGTAGGGAGTACAATGAGCAGTTCTTC.

This clone has only one observation. The rearrangement uses TRBV9 and TRBJ2-3; 8 bases align to TRBD2. Trimming cost V 4 bases and J 6 bases; bases outside gene matches: 10. The CDR3 consists of 15 residues. From germline, CDR1 is SGDLS and CDR2 YYNGEE. CDR3 protein: CASSPRGSGTDTQYF. The CDR3 DNA reads as TGTGCCAGCAGCCCGAGGGGTAGCGGGACGGATACGCAGTATTTT.

A single count supports this clone. V is TRBV28 and J is TRBJ2-5; D might be TRBD2 (6 bases). The germline V gene encodes CDR1 MDHEN and CDR2 SYDVKM. V was clipped by 4 bases and J by 3 bases, with 15 bases between them. The CDR3 spans 15 residues. The DNA for the CDR3 is TGTGCCAGCAGTTCGGCGGGGCGGATTAAAGAGACCCAGTACTTC. Translation: CASSSAGRIKETQYF.

The chain links TRBV5-1 to TRBJ2-7; D may be TRBD2 (6 bases). Per the germline V gene, CDR1 is SGHRS and CDR2 is YFSETQ. Trimming cost V 1 base and J 6 bases, with 14 bases left between them. The CDR3 has 14 amino acids. This chain's CDR3 is CASSLRTTPSEQYF. CDR3 in DNA: TGCGCCAGCAGCTTGCGGACTACCCCTAGCGAGCAGTACTTC. The whole variable domain, filled in from reference TRBV5-1 and TRBJ2-7, reads KAGVTQTPRYLIKTRGQQVTLSCSPISGHRSVSWYQQTPGQGLQFLFEYFSETQRNKGNFPGRFSGRQFSNSRSEMNVSTLELGDSALYLCASSLRTTPSEQYFGPGTRLTVT.

The chain links TRBV7-9 to TRBJ2-1; no clear D gene. V was shortened by 1 base and J by 4 bases, with 8 bases between the two germline ends. The CDR3 totals 14 residues. The germline V gene has CDR1 SEHNR and CDR2 FQNEAQ (reference sequence). CDR3 sequence reads: CASSLGQEYNEQFF. DNA of the CDR3: TGTGCCAGCAGCTTAGGTCAGGAATACAATGAGCAGTTCTTC.

This clone occurred a few times. V usage is TRBV9 and J usage is TRBJ1-3; D unresolved. The CDR3 consists of 13 residues. V was shortened by 9 bases and J by 0 bases, with 10 bases between the two germline ends. Germline V gene sequence: CDR1 SGDLS, CDR2 YYNGEE. Here the CDR3 reads CATGGLSGNTIYF. CDR3 nucleotide sequence: TGTGCCACGGGAGGTCTCTCTGGAAACACCATATATTTT.

V is TRBV18 and J is TRBJ1-1; D is unclear. CDR1 and CDR2 (germline): KGHSH, LQKENI. The ends were cut back, 3 bases at V and 4 bases at J, with 6 bases in the middle. CDR3 length: 12 amino acids. The CDR3: CASSPPGTEAFF. CDR3 DNA sequence: TGTGCCAGCTCACCCCCGGGCACTGAAGCTTTCTTT.

This clone has more than one count but fewer than ten. In DNA, the CDR3 is TGTGCCAGCATCCGACTAGCGGGAGTAGGTACGCAGTATTTT. It is translated as CASIRLAGVGTQYF. The chain is built from TRBV2 and TRBJ2-3; 12 nucleotides line up with TRBD2. This CDR3 contains 14 residues. Trimming cost V 7 bases and J 8 bases; bases outside gene matches: 7. The V gene's germline CDR1 is SNHLY and CDR2 FYNNEI.

This clone is a singleton in its sample. The chain joins TRBV6-2 or TRBV6-3 to TRBJ1-2; a weak D match, TRBD1 (6 bases). The V gene's germline CDR1 is MNHEY and CDR2 SVGEGT. V was shortened by 4 bases and J by 0 bases, with 6 bases between the two germline ends. This CDR3 is 13 amino acids long. The DNA for the CDR3 is TGTGCCAGCAGTTGGACAGCTAACTATGGCTACACCTTC. Translation gives CASSWTANYGYTF.

For the CDR3, the DNA is TGTGCCAGTAGTCCGAGGGACAGGGGGAACTATGGCTACACCTTC. It codes for CASSPRDRGNYGYTF. The chain is built from TRBV19 and TRBJ1-2, with 11 bases identical to TRBD1. J gave up 2 bases and V 5 bases, and 4 bases lay outside the gene matches. The CDR3 covers 15 residues. Per the germline V gene, CDR1 is LNHDA and CDR2 is SQIVND (reference sequence). The full variable domain, completed using reference TRBV19 and TRBJ1-2, is DGGITQSPKYLFRKEGQNVTLSCEQNLNHDAMYWYRQDPGQGLRLIYYSQIVNDFQKGDIAEGYSVSREKKESFPLTVTSAQKNPTAFYLCASSPRDRGNYGYTFGSGTRLTVV.

The chain is built from TRBV27 and TRBJ2-1; a weak D match, TRBD1 (6 bases). V lost 5 bases and J 5 bases, leaving 22 bases between the germline ends. The CDR3 totals 17 residues. The V gene's germline CDR1 is MNHEY and CDR2 SMNVEV (reference sequence). Here the CDR3 reads CASSPRGTPPYNNEQFF. The CDR3 bases are TGTGCCAGCAGTCCCAGGGGCACCCCCCCATACAACAATGAGCAGTTCTTC.

The genes are TRBV4-1 and TRBJ2-7, with 10 positions matching TRBD2. Germline V lookup: CDR1 MGHRA, CDR2 YSYEKL. This CDR3 comprises 16 residues. V lost 1 base, J lost 2 bases, and 5 bases stayed unmatched. CDR3 nucleotides: TGCGCCAGCAGCCAAGGCGCCGGACTAGCGGCCTACGAGCAGTACTTC. It encodes CASSQGAGLAAYEQYF.

The rearrangement links TRBV14 to TRBJ1-1; 9 positions agree with TRBD1. Germline V lookup: CDR1 SGHDN, CDR2 FVKESK. V shed 4 bases, J shed 5 bases, and the junction held 2 bases outside the gene matches. The CDR3 contains 13 residues. CDR3 nucleotide sequence: TGTGCCAGCAGCCTGACAGGGGGGACTGAAGCTTTCTTT. This encodes CASSLTGGTEAFF.

The V gene is TRBV9, the J gene TRBJ2-2; the match to TRBD1 covers 11 bases. The ends lost 4 bases at V and 3 bases at J; junction bases unmatched: 5. Germline loops: CDR1 SGDLS, CDR2 YYNGEE. This CDR3 region has 16 residues. The CDR3 spells CASSRWTGGHTGELFF. CDR3 sequence (DNA): TGTGCCAGCAGCCGATGGACAGGGGGCCACACCGGGGAGCTGTTTTTT.

V usage is TRBV7-2 and J usage is TRBJ1-1; 8 bases agree with TRBD1. V lost 5 bases to trimming and J lost 0 bases; unmatched junction nucleotides: 5. The CDR3 has 15 amino acids. Germline CDR1 is SGHTA and CDR2 is FQGNSA. CDR3 protein: CASSGQGSLNTEAFF. The CDR3 coding sequence is TGTGCCAGCAGCGGACAGGGTTCCTTGAACACTGAAGCTTTCTTT.

The rearrangement links TRBV5-1 to TRBJ2-5; a weak D match, TRBD2 (6 bases). Per the germline V gene, CDR1 is SGHRS and CDR2 is YFSETQ. V lost 0 bases to trimming and J lost 1 base, with 7 bases between them. The CDR3 is 14 amino acids. CDR3 residues: CASSLVGLQETQYF. In DNA, the CDR3 is TGCGCCAGCAGCTTGGTGGGACTCCAAGAGACCCAGTACTTC.

The chain couples TRBV28 to TRBJ2-7; 14 bases align to TRBD2. CDR3 size: 15 residues. The germline V gene encodes CDR1 MDHEN and CDR2 SYDVKM. Unmatched junction bases numbered 6, after V lost 4 bases and J lost 7 bases. CDR3 DNA: TGTGCCAGCAGTTGGGGACTAGCGGGAGTAAATGAGCAGTACTTC. Residues: CASSWGLAGVNEQYF. Variable domain in full (rest from reference TRBV28 and TRBJ2-7): DVKVTQSSRYLVKRTGEKVFLECVQDMDHENMFWYRQDPGLGLRLIYFSYDVKMKEKGDIPEGYSVSREKKERFSLILESASTNQTSMYLCASSWGLAGVNEQYFGPGTRLTVT.

This clone is a singleton in its sample. CDR3 in amino acids: CASSLSPPRTGGHQPQHF. The DNA for the CDR3 is TGTGCCAGCAGTTTATCCCCACCCCGGACAGGGGGGCATCAGCCCCAGCATTTT. This chain connects TRBV28 to TRBJ1-5; 10 positions agree with TRBD1. The CDR3 runs 18 residues. Germline values: CDR1 MDHEN, CDR2 SYDVKM. The V and J ends lost 1 base and 5 bases, in that order; junction bases with no gene match: 11.

Details on this clone: A much bigger clone sits one base away, suggesting this may be a read error. Other DNA sequences of this sample code for an identical CDR3. The chain recombines TRBV20-1 with TRBJ1-1, with TRBD1 identical over 8 bases. The CDR3 runs to 11 residues. The germline V gene encodes CDR1 DFQATT and CDR2 SNEGSKA (reference sequence). CDR3 nucleotide sequence: TGCAGTGCTGGACAGGGCACTGAAGCCTTCTTT. This codes for CSAGQGTEAFF.

This chain connects TRBV28 to TRBJ1-2, with TRBD1 identical over 7 bases. This CDR3 spans 12 amino acids. V gave up 6 bases and J gave up 4 bases; unmatched junction bases: 2. CDR1 is MDHEN, CDR2 SYDVKM, per germline. This CDR3 reads CASSPGGYGYTF. In DNA, the CDR3 is TGTGCCAGCAGCCCAGGGGGCTATGGCTACACCTTC.

The V call is TRBV11-2, the J call TRBJ1-2; tentatively, D is TRBD1 (6 bases). Germline V gene data show CDR1 as SGHAT and CDR2 as FQNNGV. Trimming stripped 1 base from V and 4 bases from J, with 19 bases between. The CDR3 is 17 amino acids. CDR3 region: CASSLVLGTPLGYGYTF. DNA of the CDR3: TGTGCCAGCAGCTTAGTCCTCGGGACACCCCTAGGCTATGGCTACACCTTC.

This clone has a single count. This sequence joins TRBV7-8 and TRBJ2-5; D is unclear. V shed 1 base and J shed 5 bases, with 17 bases lying between them. The CDR3 is 16 amino acids. Germline V gives CDR1 SGHVS, CDR2 FQNEAQ. CDR3 nucleotide sequence: TGTGCCAGCAGCTTAGAATTCCTGGTGACGGAGGAGACCCAGTACTTC. This translates into CASSLEFLVTEETQYF. The entire variable domain, with the rest obtained from reference TRBV7-8 and TRBJ2-5, is as follows: GAGVSQSPRYKVAKRGQDVALRCDPISGHVSLFWYQQALGQGPEFLTYFQNEAQLDKSGLPSDRFFAERPEGSVSTLKIQRTQQEDSAVYLCASSLEFLVTEETQYFGPGTRLLVL.

The chain uses TRBV7-9 and TRBJ1-4, with TRBD1 matching over 8 bases. V lost 3 bases to trimming and J lost 4 bases; unmatched junction nucleotides: 7. The CDR3 covers 16 residues. Germline CDR1 and CDR2: SEHNR and FQNEAQ (reference sequence). CDR3 in amino acids: CASSLGLTGDNEKLFF. The DNA of the CDR3 is TGTGCCAGCAGCTTGGGACTGACAGGGGATAATGAAAAACTGTTTTTT.

The genes are TRBV3-1 (or the pseudogene TRBV3-2) and TRBJ2-7, with 7 bases matching TRBD1. The V segment lost 7 bases and the J segment 5 bases; nucleotides outside the gene matches: 2. The CDR3 totals 11 residues. The germline CDR1 and CDR2 sequences are LGHDT and YNNKEL (reference sequence). CDR3 protein: CASKGADEQYF. CDR3 in DNA: TGTGCCAGCAAGGGGGCGGACGAGCAGTACTTC.